Each of the 13 T cell receptor beta chains below was sequenced from the same sample in a study of cytotoxic CD8 clonotypes in ibrutinib-treated CLL (TCRdb year 2021). The time point label corresponds to: about twelve months on ibrutinib. The protocol used for the library was the immunoSEQ multiplex PCR assay. TCRdb obtained this table from immuneACCESS and retained in-frame rearrangements with V and J assigned. These tables miss some clones; where compared with another copy, unresolved V genes account for less than half of the shortfall, and the remainder is unexplained. The sample records about 130,000 clones, around 80% of which are singletons. Jointly, the top ten make up 9.5% to 15% of the sample. Sequencing used PBMCs, obtained after 12 months of ibrutinib treatment. These receptors were obtained from a human donor with chronic lymphocytic leukemia.

The gene calls are TRBV9 and TRBJ2-3; TRBD1 matches at 9 bases. V trimming: 0 bases; J trimming: 8 bases; junction bases outside the gene matches: 7. The CDR3 totals 15 residues. From germline, CDR1 is SGDLS and CDR2 YYNGEE. CDR3 nucleotide sequence: TGTGCCAGCAGCGTAGCAACAGGGGGCGTTGGTACGCAGTATTTT. Protein sequence: CASSVATGGVGTQYF.

The chain combines TRBV5-6 with TRBJ2-1, with 10 bases lining up with TRBD2. The germline V gene has CDR1 SGHDT and CDR2 YYEEEE. The CDR3 has 16 residues. Trimming at V came to 0 bases and at J to 2 bases, leaving 2 bases not matched to a gene. The CDR3 sequence is CASSLEGLAPYNEQFF. In nucleotides, the CDR3 is TGTGCCAGCAGCTTGGAGGGACTAGCGCCCTACAATGAGCAGTTCTTC. The full variable domain, with the rest looked up from reference TRBV5-6 and TRBJ2-1, is DAGVTQSPTHLIKTRGQQVTLRCSPKSGHDTVSWYQQALGQGPQFIFQYYEEEERQRGNFPDRFSGHQFPNYSSELNVNALLLGDSALYLCASSLEGLAPYNEQFFGPGTRLTVL.

The chain employs TRBV27 and TRBJ1-5; possible D gene TRBD1, 6 bases. Germline V lookup: CDR1 MNHEY, CDR2 SMNVEV (reference sequence). Trimming pared 8 bases from V and 7 bases from J, leaving 15 bases between. The CDR3 covers 13 residues. This CDR3 reads CASAAGARQPQHF. The CDR3 DNA is TGTGCCAGCGCAGCGGGGGCAAGACAGCCCCAGCATTTT.

The chain couples TRBV5-1 to TRBJ2-7; no clear D gene. The germline gives CDR1 SGHRS, CDR2 YFSETQ. Trimming took off 0 bases at V and 3 bases at J, with 10 bases between the two ends. This CDR3 region has 14 residues. The CDR3 is CASSLEGPGYEQYF. CDR3 nucleotides: TGCGCCAGCAGCTTGGAAGGGCCGGGCTACGAGCAGTACTTC.

The rearrangement links TRBV6-1 to TRBJ2-3; D remains unclear. The V gene's germline CDR1 is MNHNS and CDR2 SASEGT. The V gene lost 1 base and the J gene lost 2 bases, with 7 bases spanning the gap. The CDR3 consists of 14 residues. The chain's CDR3 is CASSEGIHTDTQYF. The CDR3 bases are TGTGCCAGCAGTGAAGGAATACACACAGATACGCAGTATTTT.

The chain combines TRBV15 with TRBJ2-7, with no clear D. The V gene's germline CDR1 is LNHNV and CDR2 YYDKDF (reference sequence). The CDR3 has 13 amino acids. V lost 6 bases to trimming and J lost 0 bases, with 9 bases between them. CDR3 in DNA: TGTGCCACCAGATCAAGTAGCTCCTACGAGCAGTACTTC. Protein product: CATRSSSSYEQYF.

The rearrangement uses TRBV7-9 and TRBJ1-1; D unclear. V dropped 5 bases and J dropped 9 bases, with 13 bases sitting between them. The CDR3 is made up of 12 amino acids. Germline CDR1 reads SEHNR; CDR2 reads FQNEAQ (reference sequence). CDR3 DNA: TGTGCCAGCAGCCCTGATAGGCTGAAAGCTTTCTTT. Its protein product is CASSPDRLKAFF.

The V gene is TRBV15, the J gene TRBJ1-5, with unresolved D. This CDR3 has 12 amino acids. Germline V CDR1 and CDR2: LNHNV, YYDKDF (reference sequence). With 4 bases removed from V and 4 bases from J, the gap between germline ends came to 5 bases. In DNA form, the CDR3 reads TGTGCCACCAGCACCTTAAATCAGCCCCAGCATTTT. Encoded protein: CATSTLNQPQHF.

V gene TRBV12-5 combines with J gene TRBJ1-1; D is ambiguous. Germline CDR1 reads LGHNT; CDR2 reads FRNRAP. The CDR3 covers 13 residues. V was cut by 6 bases and J by 8 bases, with 16 bases left in between. Here the CDR3 reads CASGPPDLWEAFF. CDR3 bases: TGTGCTAGTGGACCTCCGGACCTTTGGGAAGCTTTCTTT.

The CDR3 protein is CASSTTRLAGGQETQYF. The CDR3 coding sequence is TGTGCCAGTAGTACCACTCGACTAGCGGGTGGGCAAGAGACCCAGTACTTC. The chain recombines TRBV19 with TRBJ2-5; 10 nucleotides align to TRBD2. The germline CDR1 and CDR2 sequences are LNHDA and SQIVND (reference sequence). V was pared by 4 bases and J by 2 bases, with 10 bases of the junction left unmatched. The CDR3 has 17 residues.

The V call is TRBV28, the J call TRBJ2-3; D remains ambiguous. V lost 3 bases and J lost 5, with 6 bases in between. CDR1 is MDHEN and CDR2 is SYDVKM in the germline V gene. This CDR3 contains 12 residues. CDR3 residues: CASSFVVDTQYF. The CDR3 coding sequence is TGTGCCAGCAGTTTTGTAGTAGATACGCAGTATTTT.

This chain uses TRBV13 with TRBJ1-5; D not certain. The V end was cut by 1 base, the J end by 8 bases, with 15 bases between. From germline, CDR1 is PRHDT and CDR2 FYEKMQ (reference sequence). This CDR3 comprises 15 residues. The CDR3 protein is CASSLVRRLAEPQHF. The CDR3 nucleotides are TGTGCCAGCAGCTTAGTTCGGCGGCTTGCGGAGCCCCAGCATTTT. Full variable domain (missing parts from reference TRBV13 and TRBJ1-5): AAGVIQSPRHLIKEKRETATLKCYPIPRHDTVYWYQQGPGQDPQFLISFYEKMQSDKGSIPDRFSAQQFSDYHSELNMSSLELGDSALYFCASSLVRRLAEPQHFGDGTRLSIL.

This chain joins TRBV28 and TRBJ2-5; TRBD1 matches at 10 bases. The CDR3 is 15 residues long. V lost 5 bases and J lost 5; bases outside the gene matches: 8. CDR1 and CDR2 (germline): MDHEN, SYDVKM. The CDR3 here is CASSIWDRGRETQYF. CDR3 coding DNA: TGTGCCAGCAGTATCTGGGACAGGGGACGGGAGACCCAGTACTTC.